The T cell receptor beta chain described here comes from a study of blood T cell repertoires in COVID-19. Study details: The United States, Italy and Spain provided the acute and convalescent COVID-19 samples. PBMCs, B-cell-depleted T cells, or T cells provided the cDNA or gDNA that made up the material.

Germline V CDR1 and CDR2: SGHTA, FQGNSA. The CDR3 length is 11 residues. Trimming took off 5 bases at V and 3 bases at J, with 4 bases between the two ends. Study processing details: Estimation of nucleated cell counts relied on the amplification of reference gene primers. Profiled with immunoSEQ multiplex PCR; TCRdb holds only in-frame clones, not every one. The V and J calls and the clone size are those of that table, but D and trimming were determined from the DNA. The sample shows 55,000 to 75,000 clones, over 65% of them seen only once. The rearrangement links TRBV7-2 to TRBJ1-1, with D unresolved. This TCR was sampled from a human donor in a cohort sampled during active COVID-19. The specimen was peripheral blood. CDR3: CASSPDTEAFF. The CDR3 DNA sequence: TGTGCCAGCAGCCCCGACACTGAAGCTTTCTTT.